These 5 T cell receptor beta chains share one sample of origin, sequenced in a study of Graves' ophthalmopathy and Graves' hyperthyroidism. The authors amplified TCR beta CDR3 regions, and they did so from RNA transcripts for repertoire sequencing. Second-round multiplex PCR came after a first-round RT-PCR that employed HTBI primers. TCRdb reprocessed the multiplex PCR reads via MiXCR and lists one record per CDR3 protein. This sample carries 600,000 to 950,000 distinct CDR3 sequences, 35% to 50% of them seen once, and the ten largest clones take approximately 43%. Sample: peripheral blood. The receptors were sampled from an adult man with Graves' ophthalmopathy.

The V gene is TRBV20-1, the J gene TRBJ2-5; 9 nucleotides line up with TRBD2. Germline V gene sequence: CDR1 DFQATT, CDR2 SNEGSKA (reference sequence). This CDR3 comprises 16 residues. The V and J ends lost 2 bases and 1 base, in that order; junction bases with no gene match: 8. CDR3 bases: TGCAGTGCTAGACCCCCCCTAGCGGGGACCCAAGAGACCCAGTACTTC. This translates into CSARPPLAGTQETQYF.

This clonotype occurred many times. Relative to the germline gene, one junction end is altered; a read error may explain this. The CDR3 bases are TGTGCCAGCAGTGCACAGCAAACTAACTATGGCTACGCCTTC. Protein sequence: CASSAQQTNYGYAF. The rearrangement uses TRBV2 and TRBJ1-2, with D unresolved. Germline V gene sequence: CDR1 SNHLY, CDR2 FYNNEI. This CDR3 has 14 amino acids.

As DNA, the CDR3 is TGTGCCAGCAGTAAGACTAGTATCCACGAGCAGTACTTC. Its translation: CASSKTSIHEQYF. This chain links TRBV11-1 with TRBJ2-7; D is perhaps TRBD2 (6 bases). The CDR3 consists of 13 residues. V shed 6 bases and J shed 5 bases, with 14 bases lying between them. Germline CDR1 and CDR2: SGHAT and FQDESV (reference sequence). Supplemented by reference TRBV11-1 and TRBJ2-7, the full variable domain reads EAEVAQSPRYKITEKSQAVAFWCDPISGHATLYWYRQILGQGPELLVQFQDESVVDDSQLPKDRFSAERLKGVDSTLKIQPAELGDSAMYLCASSKTSIHEQYFGPGTRLTVT.

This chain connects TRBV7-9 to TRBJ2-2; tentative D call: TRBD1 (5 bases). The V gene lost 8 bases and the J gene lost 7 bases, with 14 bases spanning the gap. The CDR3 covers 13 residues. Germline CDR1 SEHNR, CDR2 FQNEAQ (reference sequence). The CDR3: CASRAGAGGELFF. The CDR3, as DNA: TGTGCCAGCCGTGCTGGGGCCGGCGGGGAGCTGTTTTTT.

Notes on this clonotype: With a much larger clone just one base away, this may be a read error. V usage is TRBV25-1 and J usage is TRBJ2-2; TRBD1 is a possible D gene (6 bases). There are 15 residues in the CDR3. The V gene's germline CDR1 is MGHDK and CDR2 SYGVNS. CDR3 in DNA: TGTGCCGGCAGTGAATCCAGGGGAAACACCGGGGAGCTGTTTTTT. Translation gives CAGSESRGNTGELFF.